A single sample is the source of the 9 T cell receptor beta chains below, sequenced in a study of shared T cell receptors in the human thymus. Clones were read by immunoSEQ multiplex PCR, and TCRdb kept only the in-frame ones, dropping some. The sample lists 700,000 to 750,000 clones; approximately 83% were seen once. The same sample was also studied in work on human thymus T cells.

Material: thymocytes. The receptor source for this set is a girl under three years old with a congenital heart defect.

The gene calls are TRBV5-6 and TRBJ2-7; 7 bases fit TRBD1. Germline CDR1 and CDR2: SGHDT and YYEEEE. Trimming cost V 3 bases and J 0 bases; bases outside gene matches: 9. The CDR3 has 16 residues. The CDR3 reads CASSWGQLIASYEQYF. The CDR3 DNA follows: TGTGCCAGCAGCTGGGGACAGCTCATAGCCTCCTACGAGCAGTACTTC.

This chain connects TRBV25-1 to TRBJ2-7; TRBD1 matches 7 bases. J lost 2 bases, V lost 4 bases, and 5 bases had no gene match. The CDR3 length is 14 residues. Germline lookup yields CDR1 MGHDK and CDR2 SYGVNS. This chain's CDR3 is CASSVPGQTYEQYF. The CDR3 DNA sequence: TGTGCCAGCAGTGTACCGGGACAGACCTACGAGCAGTACTTC.

The chain links TRBV6-6 to TRBJ2-7, with D possibly being TRBD1 (6 bases). The V and J ends lost 0 bases and 5 bases respectively, with 17 bases between them. The CDR3 length is 16 residues. From germline, CDR1 is MNHNY and CDR2 SVGAGI (reference sequence). The CDR3, as DNA: TGTGCCAGCAGTTACTCGATTGGCAGGGGAATCGACGAGCAGTACTTC. This gives the protein CASSYSIGRGIDEQYF.

The chain links TRBV10-1 to TRBJ1-1, with TRBD1 identical over 8 bases. In germline, CDR1 is WNHNN, CDR2 SYGVQD (reference sequence). J was trimmed by 1 base and V by 0 bases; bases with no gene match: 7. The CDR3 spans 17 residues. Here the CDR3 reads CASSESRVTGENTEAFF. CDR3 sequence (DNA): TGCGCCAGCAGTGAGTCAAGGGTGACAGGGGAGAACACTGAAGCTTTCTTT.

J is TRBJ2-7 and V is TRBV15; TRBD2 matches at 11 bases. The CDR3 is 17 amino acids. V lost 5 bases, J lost 5 bases, and 14 bases stayed unmatched. The germline V gene has CDR1 LNHNV and CDR2 YYDKDF (reference sequence). The CDR3 DNA follows: TGTGCCACCAGCCCCCGACTAGCGGGGAAGGGTCAAAACGAGCAGTACTTC. It is translated as CATSPRLAGKGQNEQYF.

The chain uses TRBV2 and TRBJ2-7; 9 positions match TRBD1. CDR1 and CDR2 (germline): SNHLY, FYNNEI. V was pared by 8 bases and J by 2 bases, with 13 bases of the junction left unmatched. This CDR3 is built from 16 residues. The CDR3 DNA reads TGTGCCAGCGTACGACGAAGACAGGGGGTCGCCTACGAGCAGTACTTC. This gives the protein CASVRRRQGVAYEQYF.

This clone was observed a few times. The chain is built from TRBV14 and TRBJ2-3; 7 bases fit TRBD2. Germline lookup yields CDR1 SGHDN and CDR2 FVKESK. The CDR3 has 20 amino acids. Trimming at V came to 1 base and at J to 2 bases, leaving 18 bases not matched to a gene. As DNA, the CDR3 is TGTGCCAGCAGCCAAGCGAAGCCAGCTCCTAGCGGACGGGCCACAGATACGCAGTATTTT. Protein product: CASSQAKPAPSGRATDTQYF.

This clone occurred once. V and J are TRBV6-1 and TRBJ1-5, with D uncertain. The CDR3 length is 15 residues. V was clipped by 5 bases and J by 6 bases, with 17 bases between them. Germline V gene data show CDR1 as MNHNS and CDR2 as SASEGT. CDR3 residues: CASSRHVSPSQPQHF. For the CDR3, the DNA is TGTGCCAGCAGTAGACATGTTTCACCATCTCAGCCCCAGCATTTT.

The chain combines TRBV6-4 with TRBJ1-1; weak D call: TRBD1 (5 bases). With 5 bases removed from V and 4 bases from J, the gap between germline ends came to 23 bases. The CDR3 covers 17 residues. Looked up from germline, CDR1 is MRHNA and CDR2 is SNTAGT. CDR3 nucleotides: TGTGCCAGCAGTCTAAAAAAGCCGGAGGGGTTGGGCACTGAAGCTTTCTTT. It translates to CASSLKKPEGLGTEAFF.